This T cell receptor beta chain was identified during a study of blood T cell repertoires in COVID-19. This clone was observed a handful of times. Study processing details: Counts of nucleated cells, estimated from reference gene primer amplification, were obtained. Here immunoSEQ multiplex PCR was the method, and the copy in TCRdb shows in-frame clones only, minus some. Clone size and V and J calls were adopted from that table, with D and trimming inferred from the DNA. The sample lists hundreds of thousands of clones; roughly 87% were seen once. The clonotype was recovered from a woman aged 25 to 39 with acute COVID-19. The sample taken for sequencing was PBMCs or T cells enriched from blood (not recorded which).

CDR3 amino acids: CASSLKEGSEQYF. The CDR3 DNA is TGCGCCAGCAGTTTGAAGGAGGGTTCCGAGCAGTACTTC. This sequence joins TRBV5-1 and TRBJ2-7, with a possible D match to TRBD2 (6 bases). Looked up from germline, CDR1 is SGHRS and CDR2 is YFSETQ. The germline V and J ends were trimmed by 5 bases and 6 bases, with 15 bases remaining between them. This CDR3 has 13 amino acids.